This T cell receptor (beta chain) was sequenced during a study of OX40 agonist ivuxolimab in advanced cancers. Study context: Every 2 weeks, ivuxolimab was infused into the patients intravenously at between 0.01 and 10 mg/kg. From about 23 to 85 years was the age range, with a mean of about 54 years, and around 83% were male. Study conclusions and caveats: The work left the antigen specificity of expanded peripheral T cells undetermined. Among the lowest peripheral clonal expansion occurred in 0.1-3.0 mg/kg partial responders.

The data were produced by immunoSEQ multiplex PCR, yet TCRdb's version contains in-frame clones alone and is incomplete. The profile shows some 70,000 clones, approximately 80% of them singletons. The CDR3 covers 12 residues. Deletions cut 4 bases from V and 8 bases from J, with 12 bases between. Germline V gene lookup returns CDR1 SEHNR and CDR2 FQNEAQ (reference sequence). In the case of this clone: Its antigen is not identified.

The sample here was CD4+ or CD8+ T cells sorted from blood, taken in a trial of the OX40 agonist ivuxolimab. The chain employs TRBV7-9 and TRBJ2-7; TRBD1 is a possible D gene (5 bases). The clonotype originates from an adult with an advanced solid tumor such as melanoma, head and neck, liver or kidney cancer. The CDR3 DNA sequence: TGTGCCAGCAGCTCTGTGACAGTTCAGCAGTACTTC. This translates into CASSSVTVQQYF.